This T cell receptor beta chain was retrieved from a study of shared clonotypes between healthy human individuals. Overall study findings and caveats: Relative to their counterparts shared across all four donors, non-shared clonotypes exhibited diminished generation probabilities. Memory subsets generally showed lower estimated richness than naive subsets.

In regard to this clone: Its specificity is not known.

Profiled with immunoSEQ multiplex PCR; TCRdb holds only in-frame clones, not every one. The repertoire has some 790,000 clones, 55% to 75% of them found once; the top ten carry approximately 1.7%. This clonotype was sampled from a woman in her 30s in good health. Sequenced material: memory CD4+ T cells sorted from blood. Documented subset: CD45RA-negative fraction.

Written as DNA, the CDR3 is TGTGCCAGCAGCCGTGAAAAGGGGTCTTTTGCACGGCAGCCCCAGCATTTT. The encoded protein is CASSREKGSFARQPQHF. The chain joins TRBV7-8 to TRBJ1-5; maybe TRBD1 (5 bases). The V end lost 5 bases, the J end lost 7 bases, and 24 bases lay between the germline ends. This CDR3 has 17 amino acids. CDR1 is SGHVS and CDR2 is FQNEAQ in the germline V gene. The variable domain in full, with the rest retrieved from reference TRBV7-8 and TRBJ1-5, is GAGVSQSPRYKVAKRGQDVALRCDPISGHVSLFWYQQALGQGPEFLTYFQNEAQLDKSGLPSDRFFAERPEGSVSTLKIQRTQQEDSAVYLCASSREKGSFARQPQHFGDGTRLSIL.